Sequencing of this T cell receptor beta chain was carried out in a study of blood T cells in healthy people across ages. About the research overall: About one barcoded beta molecule per two T cells was the capture yield of template switching.

Germline CDR1 is LGHDT and CDR2 is YNNKEL (reference sequence). This CDR3 region has 14 residues. Losses at the gene ends were 3 bases for V and 7 bases for J; bases not matched to a gene: 4. Combining a sample-barcoded 5' primer with a J-beta primer mix, a second PCR ran for about 7 to 12 cycles. TCRdb used MiXCR to reprocess the 5' RACE reads, holding one entry per CDR3 protein. The profile shows some 670,000 distinct CDR3 sequences, approximately 52% of them singletons. The sample comprised blood. This chain joins TRBV3-1 and TRBJ2-2, with TRBD2 identical over 8 bases. This clonotype was sampled from a woman of 80 years or more in good health. CDR3 residues: CASSQRRGDGELFF. Written as DNA, the CDR3 is TGTGCCAGCAGCCAGAGGCGGGGGGACGGGGAGCTGTTTTTT.